The 14 T cell receptor beta chains below were found in one sample sequenced in a study of molecular identifiers for immune sequencing clone quantification. TCRdb re-called the PCR reads with MiXCR, one entry per CDR3 protein. The sample records about 60,000 distinct CDR3 sequences, under 20% being singletons. Source material: naive CD8+ T cells from blood, with Jurkat cell RNA spiked in. Subset of the sample: FACS-sorted CD8+CD4-CCR7+CD45RA+ naive T cells. The receptors here all came from a human donor in good health. Some libraries in this study had Jurkat cell RNA spiked in.

A few counts support this clonotype. V is TRBV7-8 and J is TRBJ1-2; 8 positions match TRBD1. V was clipped by 1 base and J by 0 bases; unmatched bases: 7. CDR1 is SGHVS, CDR2 FQNEAQ, per germline. CDR3 size: 17 residues. As DNA, the CDR3 is TGTGCCAGCAGCTTAGAACACAGGGGGAGGGCTAACTATGGCTACACCTTC. Translating gives CASSLEHRGRANYGYTF. Combining the CDR3 with reference TRBV7-8 and TRBJ1-2 gives the whole variable domain GAGVSQSPRYKVAKRGQDVALRCDPISGHVSLFWYQQALGQGPEFLTYFQNEAQLDKSGLPSDRFFAERPEGSVSTLKIQRTQQEDSAVYLCASSLEHRGRANYGYTFGSGTRLTVV.

The chain employs TRBV5-1 and TRBJ2-1; D may be TRBD2 (6 bases). Trimming left V 6 bases short and J 10 bases short, with 17 bases between. This CDR3 contains 13 residues. CDR1 is SGHRS and CDR2 is YFSETQ in the germline V gene. This CDR3 reads CASNFETRDEQFF. CDR3 sequence (DNA): TGCGCCAGCAACTTTGAGACTAGAGACGAGCAGTTCTTC.

This clonotype was seen at least ten times. The rearrangement uses TRBV13 and TRBJ1-1; perhaps TRBD1 as D (5 bases). Trimming took off 4 bases at V and 3 bases at J, with 9 bases between the two ends. This CDR3 has 13 residues. Germline CDR1 PRHDT, CDR2 FYEKMQ (reference sequence). In DNA, the CDR3 is TGTGCCAGCAGCTCCGGGACCTACACTGAAGCTTTCTTT. As protein: CASSSGTYTEAFF.

This clonotype was picked up many times. The rearrangement links TRBV27 to TRBJ1-1; possible D gene TRBD1, 5 bases. The germline CDR1 and CDR2 sequences are MNHEY and SMNVEV (reference sequence). The CDR3 runs 15 residues. Trimming took 5 bases from V and 4 from J, leaving 17 bases between them. CDR3 in amino acids: CASSPTPGGGTEAFF. CDR3 bases: TGTGCCAGCAGTCCAACCCCCGGGGGAGGCACTGAAGCTTTCTTT.

This clonotype was seen many times. This chain links TRBV20-1 with TRBJ2-2; D is undetermined. This CDR3 region has 13 residues. V gave up 0 bases and J gave up 5 bases, with 7 bases separating them. Germline-derived CDR1 and CDR2 are DFQATT and SNEGSKA (reference sequence). CDR3 region: CSARDLETGELFF. CDR3 nucleotides: TGCAGTGCTAGAGATCTAGAAACCGGGGAGCTGTTTTTT.

Of note for this clonotype: The DNA is omitted, as the CDR3 cannot be located on it reliably, and the CDR3 follows TCRdb's listing. The V gene is TRBV7-5, the J gene TRBJ2-2; the table's D call, TRBD2, was not checked against the DNA. TRBV7-5 is assigned pseudogene status. Inclusive of both ends, the CDR3 amounts to 20 amino acids. CDR3: CISVSEAYERPRVVAGELFF.

This clonotype was picked up one time. Since a much larger clone is just one base distant, this may be a read error. V is TRBV7-2 and J is TRBJ2-1; 13 positions agree with TRBD2. Germline assignment: CDR1 SGHTA and CDR2 FQGNSA. This CDR3 is built from 17 residues. The CDR3 sequence is CASSFGLAGVSYNEQLF. The CDR3 nucleotides are TGTGCCAGCAGCTTCGGACTAGCGGGAGTGTCCTACAATGAGCAGCTCTTC.

The rearrangement joins TRBV27 to TRBJ2-3; 8 bases align to TRBD1. This CDR3 has 15 amino acids. CDR1 is MNHEY and CDR2 is SMNVEV in the germline V gene (reference sequence). Germline trimming cut 3 bases from V and 3 bases from J; bases unmatched to any gene: 5. The CDR3 sequence is CASSFQGAPTDTQYF. CDR3 DNA: TGTGCCAGCAGTTTTCAGGGGGCGCCGACAGATACGCAGTATTTT.

A word on this clonotype: It may be a read error: a sequence one base away is much more abundant. The chain joins TRBV28 to TRBJ2-7; D tentatively reads TRBD1 or TRBD2 (5 bases each). The V gene's germline CDR1 is MDHEN and CDR2 SYDVKM. V was trimmed by 3 bases and J by 3 bases, leaving 9 bases between them. The CDR3 runs 13 residues. CDR3 protein: CASSFRGLYEQYF. In DNA, the CDR3 is TGTGCCAGCAGTTTCCGGGGCCTCTACGAGCAGTACTTC.

The table lists this clonotype with many counts. The V gene is TRBV4-3, the J gene TRBJ2-1; D not resolved. CDR1 LGHNA and CDR2 YSLEER come from the germline V gene. This CDR3 is built from 16 residues. Trimming removed 0 bases from V and 5 bases from J, with 14 bases in between. The CDR3 region has the DNA TGCGCCAGCAGCCAAGATTCGGCTCCCCGGGACAATGAGCAGTTCTTC. Protein product: CASSQDSAPRDNEQFF.

This clonotype was counted many times. The V call is TRBV6-2 or TRBV6-3, the J call TRBJ2-3, with D perhaps TRBD2 (5 bases). The CDR3 totals 13 residues. CDR1 MNHEY and CDR2 SVGEGT come from the germline V gene. Trimming took off 7 bases at V and 5 bases at J, with 13 bases between the two ends. CDR3 bases: TGTGCCAGCACTAGGCTAGCTGGAGATACGCAGTATTTT. It is translated as CASTRLAGDTQYF.

The V and J genes are TRBV10-3 and TRBJ1-1; weak D call: TRBD1 (6 bases). Germline CDR1 ENHRY, CDR2 SYGVKD. Trimming removed 3 bases at V and 2 bases at J, with 10 bases between. This CDR3 region has 14 residues. The CDR3 sequence: CAISEGGVNTEAFF. The CDR3 region has the DNA TGTGCCATCAGTGAAGGGGGGGTCAACACTGAAGCTTTCTTT.

This clonotype appeared a few times. Possible read error: a much larger clone is one base away. V usage is TRBV6-5 and J usage is TRBJ2-3, with D possibly matching TRBD1 (6 bases). The CDR3 has 14 residues. V was cut by 4 bases and J by 2 bases, with 10 bases left in between. The germline gives CDR1 MNHEY, CDR2 SVGAGI. CDR3 region: CASSSGTLTDTQYF. The DNA of the CDR3 is TGTGCCAGCAGTTCTGGGACACTCACAGATACGCAGTATTTT.

This clonotype was detected only once. Possible read error: a much larger clone is one base away. V usage is TRBV25-1 and J usage is TRBJ2-5; tentatively, D is TRBD1 (5 bases). Germline V gene lookup returns CDR1 MGHDK and CDR2 SYGVNS. The CDR3 has 14 amino acids. CDR3: CASGELGQEETQYF. For the CDR3, the DNA is TGTGCCAGCGGTGAATTGGGGCAAGAAGAGACCCAGTACTTC.